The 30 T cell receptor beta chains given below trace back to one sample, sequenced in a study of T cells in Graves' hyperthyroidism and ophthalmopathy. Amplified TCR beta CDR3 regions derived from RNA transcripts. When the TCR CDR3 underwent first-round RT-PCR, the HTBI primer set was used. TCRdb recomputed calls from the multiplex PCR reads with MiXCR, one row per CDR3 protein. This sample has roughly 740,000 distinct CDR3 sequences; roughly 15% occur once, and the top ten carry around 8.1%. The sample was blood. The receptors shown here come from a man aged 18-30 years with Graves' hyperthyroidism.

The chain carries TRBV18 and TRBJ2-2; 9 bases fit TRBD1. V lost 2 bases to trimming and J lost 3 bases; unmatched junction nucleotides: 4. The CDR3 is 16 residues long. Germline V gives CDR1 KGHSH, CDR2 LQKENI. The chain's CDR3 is CASSPRQGGHTGELFF. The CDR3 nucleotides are TGTGCCAGCTCACCAAGACAGGGGGGACACACCGGGGAGCTGTTTTTT.

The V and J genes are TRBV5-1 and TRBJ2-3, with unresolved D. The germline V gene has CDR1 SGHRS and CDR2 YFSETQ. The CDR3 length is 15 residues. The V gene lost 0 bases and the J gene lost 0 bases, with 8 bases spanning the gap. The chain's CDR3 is CASSLGAISTDTQYF. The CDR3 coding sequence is TGCGCCAGCAGCTTGGGGGCAATCAGCACAGATACGCAGTATTTT.

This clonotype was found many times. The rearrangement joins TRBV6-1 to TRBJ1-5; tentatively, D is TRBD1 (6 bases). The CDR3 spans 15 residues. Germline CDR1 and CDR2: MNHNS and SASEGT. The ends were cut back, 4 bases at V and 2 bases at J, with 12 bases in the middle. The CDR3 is CASSVRGGGNQPQHF. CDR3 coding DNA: TGTGCCAGCAGTGTCAGGGGAGGAGGCAATCAGCCCCAGCATTTT.

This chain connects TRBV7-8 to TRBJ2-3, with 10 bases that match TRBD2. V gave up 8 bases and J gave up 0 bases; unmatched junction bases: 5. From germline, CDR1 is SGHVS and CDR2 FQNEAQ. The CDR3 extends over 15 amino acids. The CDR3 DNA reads TGTGCCAGCGTAAGCGGGAGGGTTAGCACAGATACGCAGTATTTT. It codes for CASVSGRVSTDTQYF.

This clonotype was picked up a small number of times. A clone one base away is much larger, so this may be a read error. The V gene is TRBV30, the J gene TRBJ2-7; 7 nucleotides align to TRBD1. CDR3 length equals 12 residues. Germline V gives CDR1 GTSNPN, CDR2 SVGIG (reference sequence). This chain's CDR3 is CARSVSGGEQYF. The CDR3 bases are TGTGCCCGGAGTGTATCAGGGGGCGAGCAGTACTTC.

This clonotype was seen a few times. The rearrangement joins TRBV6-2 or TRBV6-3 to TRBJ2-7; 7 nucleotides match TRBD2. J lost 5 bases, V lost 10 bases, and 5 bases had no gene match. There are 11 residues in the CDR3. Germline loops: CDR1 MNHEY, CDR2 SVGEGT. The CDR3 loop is CATERGNEQYF. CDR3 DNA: TGTGCCACCGAGCGGGGTAACGAGCAGTACTTC.

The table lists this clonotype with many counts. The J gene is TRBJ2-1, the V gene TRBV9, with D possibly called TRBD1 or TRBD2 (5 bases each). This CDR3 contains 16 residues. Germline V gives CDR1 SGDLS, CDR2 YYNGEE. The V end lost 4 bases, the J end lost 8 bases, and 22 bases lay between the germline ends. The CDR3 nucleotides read TGTGCCAGCAGCTCCAGTATCAATCTCCTGGGGGATGAGCAGTTCTTC. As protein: CASSSSINLLGDEQFF.

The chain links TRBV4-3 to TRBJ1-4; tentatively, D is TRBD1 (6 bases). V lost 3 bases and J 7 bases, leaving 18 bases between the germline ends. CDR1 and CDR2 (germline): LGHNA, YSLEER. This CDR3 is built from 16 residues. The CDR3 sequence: CASSQRGTGGSEKLFF. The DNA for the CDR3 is TGCGCCAGCAGCCAGAGGGGGACGGGGGGCAGTGAAAAACTGTTTTTT.

The CDR3, as DNA: TGTGCCAGCAGTGAATTGAGGGGGGTATACTTC. Protein product: CASSELRGVYF. The rearrangement uses TRBV6-1 and TRBJ2-5; tentatively, D is TRBD1 or TRBD2 (6 bases each). Trimming stripped 2 bases from V and 14 bases from J, with 12 bases between. This CDR3 is built from 11 residues. The V gene's germline CDR1 is MNHNS and CDR2 SASEGT.

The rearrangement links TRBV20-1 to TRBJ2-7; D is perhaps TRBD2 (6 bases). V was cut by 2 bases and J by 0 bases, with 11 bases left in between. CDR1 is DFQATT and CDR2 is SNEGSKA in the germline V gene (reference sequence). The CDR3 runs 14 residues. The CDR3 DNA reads TGCAGTGCTAGACAGCGGAGGGGCTCCTACGAGCAGTACTTC. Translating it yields CSARQRRGSYEQYF.

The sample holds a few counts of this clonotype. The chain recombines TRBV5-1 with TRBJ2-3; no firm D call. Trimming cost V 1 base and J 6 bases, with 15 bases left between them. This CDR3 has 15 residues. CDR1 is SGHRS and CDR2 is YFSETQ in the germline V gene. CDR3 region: CASSLRPSSADTQYF. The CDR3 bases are TGCGCCAGCAGCTTGCGGCCTTCGTCGGCGGATACGCAGTATTTT.

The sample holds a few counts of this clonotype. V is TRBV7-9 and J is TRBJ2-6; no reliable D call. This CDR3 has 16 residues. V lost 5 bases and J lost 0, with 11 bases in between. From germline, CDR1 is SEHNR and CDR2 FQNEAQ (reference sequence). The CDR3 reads CASSLRSVSGANVLTF. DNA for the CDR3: TGTGCCAGCAGCCTTAGGTCCGTCTCTGGGGCCAACGTCCTGACTTTC.

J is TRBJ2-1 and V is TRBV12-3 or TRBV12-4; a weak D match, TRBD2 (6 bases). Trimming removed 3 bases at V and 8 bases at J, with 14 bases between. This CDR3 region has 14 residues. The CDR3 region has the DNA TGTGCCAGCAGTTTCCGACTAGGGAGCGATGAGCAGTTCTTC. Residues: CASSFRLGSDEQFF.

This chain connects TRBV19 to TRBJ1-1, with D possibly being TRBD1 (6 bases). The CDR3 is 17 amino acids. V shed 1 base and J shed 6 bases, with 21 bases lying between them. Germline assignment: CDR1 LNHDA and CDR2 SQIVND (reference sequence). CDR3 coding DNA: TGTGCCAGTAGTATAGTGGTATTGGACAGTGGAGGAGCTGAAGCTTTCTTT. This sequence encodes CASSIVVLDSGGAEAFF. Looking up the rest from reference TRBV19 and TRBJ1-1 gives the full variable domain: DGGITQSPKYLFRKEGQNVTLSCEQNLNHDAMYWYRQDPGQGLRLIYYSQIVNDFQKGDIAEGYSVSREKKESFPLTVTSAQKNPTAFYLCASSIVVLDSGGAEAFFGQGTRLTVV.

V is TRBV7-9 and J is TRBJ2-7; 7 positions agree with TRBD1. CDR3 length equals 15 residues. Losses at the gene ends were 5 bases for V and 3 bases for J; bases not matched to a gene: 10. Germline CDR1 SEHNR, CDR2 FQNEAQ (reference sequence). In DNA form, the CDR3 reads TGTGCCAGCAGCCCCTCGGGACAGCCCTACTACGAGCAGTACTTC. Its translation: CASSPSGQPYYEQYF.

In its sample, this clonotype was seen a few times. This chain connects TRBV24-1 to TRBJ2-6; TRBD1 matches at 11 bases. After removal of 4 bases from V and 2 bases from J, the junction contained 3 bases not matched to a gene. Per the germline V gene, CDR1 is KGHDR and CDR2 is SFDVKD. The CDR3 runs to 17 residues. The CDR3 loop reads CATSDPGQGAGANVLTF. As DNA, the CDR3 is TGTGCCACCAGTGACCCGGGACAGGGGGCTGGGGCCAACGTCCTGACTTTC.

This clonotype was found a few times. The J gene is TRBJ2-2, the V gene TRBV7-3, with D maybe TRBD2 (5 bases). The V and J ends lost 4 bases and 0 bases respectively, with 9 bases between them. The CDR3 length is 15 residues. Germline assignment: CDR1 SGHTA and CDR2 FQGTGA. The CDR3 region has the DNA TGTGCCAGCAGCTCTCGAGGGACGAACACCGGGGAGCTGTTTTTT. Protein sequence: CASSSRGTNTGELFF.

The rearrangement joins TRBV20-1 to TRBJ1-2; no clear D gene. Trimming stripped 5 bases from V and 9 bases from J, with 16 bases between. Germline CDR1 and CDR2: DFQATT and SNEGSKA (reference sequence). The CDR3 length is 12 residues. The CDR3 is CSAGRIMRSYTF. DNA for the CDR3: TGCAGTGCTGGACGGATAATGCGAAGCTACACCTTC.

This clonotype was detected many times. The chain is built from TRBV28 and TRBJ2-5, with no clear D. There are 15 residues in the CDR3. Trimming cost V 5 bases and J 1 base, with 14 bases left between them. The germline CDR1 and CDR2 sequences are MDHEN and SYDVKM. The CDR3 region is CASSQNDASQETQYF. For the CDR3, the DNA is TGTGCCAGCAGTCAGAATGACGCCAGCCAAGAGACCCAGTACTTC.

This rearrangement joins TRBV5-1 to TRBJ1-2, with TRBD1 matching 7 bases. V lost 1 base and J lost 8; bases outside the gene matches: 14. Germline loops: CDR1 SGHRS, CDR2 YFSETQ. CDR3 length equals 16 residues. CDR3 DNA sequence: TGCGCCAGCAGCTTGAAGCCCCTAGAGGGGGCAGGAGGCTACACCTTC. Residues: CASSLKPLEGAGGYTF. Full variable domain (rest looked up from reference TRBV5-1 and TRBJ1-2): KAGVTQTPRYLIKTRGQQVTLSCSPISGHRSVSWYQQTPGQGLQFLFEYFSETQRNKGNFPGRFSGRQFSNSRSEMNVSTLELGDSALYLCASSLKPLEGAGGYTFGSGTRLTVV.

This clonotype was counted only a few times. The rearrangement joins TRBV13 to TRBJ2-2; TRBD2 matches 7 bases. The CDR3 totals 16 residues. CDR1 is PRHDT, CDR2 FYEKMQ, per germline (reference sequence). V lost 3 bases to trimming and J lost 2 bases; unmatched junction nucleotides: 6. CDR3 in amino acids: CASSFLRELNTGELFF. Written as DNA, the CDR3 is TGTGCCAGCAGCTTCTTGCGGGAGCTTAACACCGGGGAGCTGTTTTTT.

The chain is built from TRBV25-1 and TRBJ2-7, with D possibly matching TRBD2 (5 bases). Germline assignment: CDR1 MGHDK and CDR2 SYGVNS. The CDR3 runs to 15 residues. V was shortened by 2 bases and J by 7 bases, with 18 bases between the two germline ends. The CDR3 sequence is CASSEELLRGFEQYF. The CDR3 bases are TGTGCCAGCAGTGAAGAACTACTACGGGGTTTTGAGCAGTACTTC.

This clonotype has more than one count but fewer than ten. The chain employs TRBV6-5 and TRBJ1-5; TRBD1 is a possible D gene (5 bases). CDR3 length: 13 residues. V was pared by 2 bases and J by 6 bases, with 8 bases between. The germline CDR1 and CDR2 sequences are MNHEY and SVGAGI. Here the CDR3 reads CASSYLGTQPQHF. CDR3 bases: TGTGCCAGCAGTTACCTAGGGACTCAGCCCCAGCATTTT.

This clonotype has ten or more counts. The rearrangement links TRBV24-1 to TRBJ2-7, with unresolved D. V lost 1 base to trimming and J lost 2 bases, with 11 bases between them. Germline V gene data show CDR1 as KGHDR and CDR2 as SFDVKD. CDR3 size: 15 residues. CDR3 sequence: CATSDFFARTYEQYF. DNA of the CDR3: TGTGCCACCAGTGATTTCTTCGCCCGAACCTACGAGCAGTACTTC.

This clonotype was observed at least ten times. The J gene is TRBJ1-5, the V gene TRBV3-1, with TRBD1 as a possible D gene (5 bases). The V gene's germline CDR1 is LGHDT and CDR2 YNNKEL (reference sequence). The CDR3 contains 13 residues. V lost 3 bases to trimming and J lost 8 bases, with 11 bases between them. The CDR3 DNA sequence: TGTGCCAGCAGCCAGGGGGTTGGGGAGCCCCAGCATTTT. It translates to CASSQGVGEPQHF.

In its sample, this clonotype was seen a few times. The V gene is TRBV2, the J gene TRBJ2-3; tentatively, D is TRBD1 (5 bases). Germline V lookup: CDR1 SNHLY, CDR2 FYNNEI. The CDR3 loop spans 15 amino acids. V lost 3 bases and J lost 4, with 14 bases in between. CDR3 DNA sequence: TGTGCCAGCAGTGAGCAGGGCAGATCCCCAGATACGCAGTATTTT. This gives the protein CASSEQGRSPDTQYF. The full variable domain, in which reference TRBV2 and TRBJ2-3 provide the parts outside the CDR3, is EPEVTQTPSHQVTQMGQEVILRCVPISNHLYFYWYRQILGQKVEFLVSFYNNEISEKSEIFDDQFSVERPDGSNFTLKIRSTKLEDSAMYFCASSEQGRSPDTQYFGPGTRLTVL.

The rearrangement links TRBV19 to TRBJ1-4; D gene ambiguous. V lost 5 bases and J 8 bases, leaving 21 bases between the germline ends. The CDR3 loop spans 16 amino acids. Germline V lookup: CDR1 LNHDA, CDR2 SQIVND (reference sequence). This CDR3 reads CASSLGFPGPQEKLFF. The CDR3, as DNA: TGTGCCAGTAGTCTAGGTTTTCCGGGCCCCCAAGAAAAACTGTTTTTT. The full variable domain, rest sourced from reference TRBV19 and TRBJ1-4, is DGGITQSPKYLFRKEGQNVTLSCEQNLNHDAMYWYRQDPGQGLRLIYYSQIVNDFQKGDIAEGYSVSREKKESFPLTVTSAQKNPTAFYLCASSLGFPGPQEKLFFGSGTQLSVL.

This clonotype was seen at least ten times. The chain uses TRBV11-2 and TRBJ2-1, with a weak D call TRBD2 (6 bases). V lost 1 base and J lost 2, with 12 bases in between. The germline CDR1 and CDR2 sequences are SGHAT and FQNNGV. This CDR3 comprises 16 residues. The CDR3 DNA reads TGTGCCAGCAGCTTAGGTGGGAGGAAACCCTACAATGAGCAGTTCTTC. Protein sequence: CASSLGGRKPYNEQFF.

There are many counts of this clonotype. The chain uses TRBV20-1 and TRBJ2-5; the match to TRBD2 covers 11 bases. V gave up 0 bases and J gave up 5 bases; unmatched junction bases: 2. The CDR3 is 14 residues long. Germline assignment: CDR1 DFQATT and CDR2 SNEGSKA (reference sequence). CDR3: CSARELAGVETQYF. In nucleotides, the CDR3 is TGCAGTGCTAGAGAACTAGCGGGAGTGGAGACCCAGTACTTC.

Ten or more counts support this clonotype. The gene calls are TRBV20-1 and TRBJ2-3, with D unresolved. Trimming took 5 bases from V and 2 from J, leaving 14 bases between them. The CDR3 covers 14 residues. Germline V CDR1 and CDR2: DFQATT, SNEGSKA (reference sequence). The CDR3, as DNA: TGCAGTGCTCCGCTTAGATCATTCACAGATACGCAGTATTTT. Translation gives CSAPLRSFTDTQYF.